A single sample is the source of the 10 T cell receptor beta chains below, sequenced in a study of T cell responses to AZD1222 COVID-19 vaccine (dated by TCRdb to the early 2020s). What the time point label conveys for this sample: about 28 days (+/-7) after the second vaccine dose. To prepare the library, the immunoSEQ multiplex PCR assay was applied. The immuneACCESS repertoire file appears here via TCRdb, limited to in-frame rearrangements. These files lack a portion of the clones; in checked studies, under half of the deficit traces to unresolved V genes, and the cause of the others is not known. This sample comprises fewer than 90,000 clones, about 88% of them detected only once. The top ten clonotypes cover 6.9% of the sample. The material was peripheral blood, obtained 28 days after the second AZD1222 dose. The receptors were sampled from an adult who received the AZD1222 COVID-19 vaccine.

The chain carries TRBV19 and TRBJ1-1; D may be TRBD1 (5 bases). Per the germline V gene, CDR1 is LNHDA and CDR2 is SQIVND (reference sequence). V shed 5 bases and J shed 1 base, with 8 bases lying between them. CDR3 length: 13 residues. The CDR3 DNA reads as TGTGCCAGTAGTGTGGGACGGAACACTGAAGCTTTCTTT. This encodes CASSVGRNTEAFF.

This clone was seen just once. This rearrangement joins TRBV18 to TRBJ1-4; D possibly corresponds to TRBD1 (5 bases). The V gene's germline CDR1 is KGHSH and CDR2 LQKENI. This CDR3 region has 13 residues. With 3 bases removed from V and 4 bases from J, the gap between germline ends came to 6 bases. The CDR3 DNA sequence: TGTGCCAGCTCACCGGGACTTAATGAAAAACTGTTTTTT. Translated, it gives CASSPGLNEKLFF.

The V and J genes are TRBV29-1 and TRBJ2-1; possible D gene TRBD1, 6 bases. V lost 5 bases and J 3 bases, leaving 11 bases between the germline ends. This CDR3 contains 13 residues. Germline V gene lookup returns CDR1 SQVTM and CDR2 ANQGSEA. The CDR3 region is CSVFTGSYNEQFF. In nucleotides, the CDR3 is TGCAGCGTTTTTACAGGGAGCTACAATGAGCAGTTCTTC.

J is TRBJ1-1 and V is TRBV28, with D possibly matching TRBD1 (6 bases). The CDR3 loop spans 13 amino acids. The germline gives CDR1 MDHEN, CDR2 SYDVKM. Trimming took off 8 bases at V and 6 bases at J, with 16 bases between the two ends. The CDR3 region is CASLQQGVPEAFF. The CDR3 region has the DNA TGTGCCAGCCTACAACAGGGAGTCCCTGAAGCTTTCTTT.

CDR3 nucleotides: TGTGCCAGTAGTATAGGGCCGCCGAACACTGAAGCTTTCTTT. This translates into CASSIGPPNTEAFF. This chain uses TRBV19 with TRBJ1-1, with D unclear. From germline, CDR1 is LNHDA and CDR2 SQIVND (reference sequence). The CDR3 consists of 14 residues. Between the trimmed V and J ends, which lost 1 base and 1 base, there was a span of 7 bases.

This rearrangement joins TRBV3-1 (or the pseudogene TRBV3-2) to TRBJ2-7; perhaps TRBD2 as D (7 bases). This CDR3 contains 15 residues. Germline CDR1 is LGHDT and CDR2 is YNNKEL (reference sequence). V lost 5 bases and J lost 9, with 23 bases in between. The CDR3 DNA reads as TGTGCCAGCAGCACCAGTCGGGGCGGGGGCTTTGGGCAGTACTTC. Translation: CASSTSRGGGFGQYF.

J is TRBJ2-5 and V is TRBV2; 8 nucleotides line up with TRBD1. Per germline, CDR1 SNHLY and CDR2 FYNNEI. This CDR3 is built from 13 residues. The V segment lost 6 bases and the J segment 1 base; nucleotides outside the gene matches: 1. In DNA, the CDR3 is TGTGCCAGCAGACAGGGGGGCCAAGAGACCCAGTACTTC. Its translation: CASRQGGQETQYF.

The V gene is TRBV4-2, the J gene TRBJ1-6; TRBD1 is a possible D gene (5 bases). The CDR3 consists of 16 residues. V lost 2 bases and J lost 4, with 12 bases in between. CDR1 is LGHNA, CDR2 YNFKEQ, per germline. The CDR3 bases are TGTGCCAGCAGCCAATTGGGAAGACAGTATAATTCACCCCTCCACTTT. It yields the protein CASSQLGRQYNSPLHF.

V gene TRBV12-5 combines with J gene TRBJ1-3, with D perhaps matching TRBD1 (6 bases). Germline V CDR1 and CDR2: LGHNT, FRNRAP. V was pared by 0 bases and J by 4 bases, with 13 bases between. This CDR3 spans 16 amino acids. DNA for the CDR3: TGTGCTAGTGGTTTGGTAACGGGGGGCCCAGGAAACACCATATATTTT. Translated, it gives CASGLVTGGPGNTIYF.

The chain has TRBV18 and TRBJ2-6; D gene ambiguous. Germline CDR1 KGHSH, CDR2 LQKENI. Trimming left V 0 bases short and J 0 bases short, with 9 bases between. CDR3 length: 17 residues. The CDR3 DNA reads as TGTGCCAGCTCACCACCGCTCGGCGGCTCTGGGGCCAACGTCCTGACTTTC. This sequence encodes CASSPPLGGSGANVLTF.